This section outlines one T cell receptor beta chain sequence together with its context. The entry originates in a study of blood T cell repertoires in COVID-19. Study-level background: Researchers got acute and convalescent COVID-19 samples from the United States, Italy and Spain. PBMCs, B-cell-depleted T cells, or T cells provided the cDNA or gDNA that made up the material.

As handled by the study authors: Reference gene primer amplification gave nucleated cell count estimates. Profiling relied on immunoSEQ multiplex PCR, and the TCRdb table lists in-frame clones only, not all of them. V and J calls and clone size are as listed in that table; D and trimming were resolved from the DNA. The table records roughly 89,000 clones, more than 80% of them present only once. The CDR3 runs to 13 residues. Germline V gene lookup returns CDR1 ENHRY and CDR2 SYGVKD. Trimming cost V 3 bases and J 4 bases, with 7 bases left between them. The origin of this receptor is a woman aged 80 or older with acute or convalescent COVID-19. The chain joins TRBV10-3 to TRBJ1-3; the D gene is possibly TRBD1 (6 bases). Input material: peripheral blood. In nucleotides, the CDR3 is TGTGCCATCAGTGATACAGGGGGAAACACCATATATTTT. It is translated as CAISDTGGNTIYF.